These 4 T cell receptor beta chains were sequenced from one sample in a study of PD-L1 blockade in urothelial cancer. Only in-frame clones appear in the TCRdb table, and some are missing; sequencing was by immunoSEQ multiplex PCR. The table includes tens of thousands of clones, just under 85% detected once. Time point here: pretreatment peripheral blood. The sequencing used PBMCs, collected around atezolizumab (anti-PD-L1) treatment. The receptors shown here come from a man aged 40-55 years with urothelial cancer.

The chain is built from TRBV27 and TRBJ1-5; 7 positions match TRBD1. Germline CDR1 reads MNHEY; CDR2 reads SMNVEV (reference sequence). With V trimmed by 2 bases and J by 1 base, 2 bases remained unmatched. The CDR3 totals 15 residues. CDR3 loop: CASSLNRGSNQPQHF. The CDR3 DNA reads TGTGCCAGCAGTTTAAACAGGGGAAGCAATCAGCCCCAGCATTTT.

The chain links TRBV2 to TRBJ2-1; TRBD1 aligns across 9 bases. In germline, CDR1 is SNHLY, CDR2 FYNNEI. Losses at the gene ends were 10 bases for V and 7 bases for J; bases not matched to a gene: 5. The length of the CDR3 is 12 residues. The CDR3 coding sequence is TGTGCCACGGACAGGGGAGATAATGAGCAGTTCTTC. Translated, it gives CATDRGDNEQFF.

This chain uses TRBV20-1 with TRBJ2-1; D is possibly TRBD2 (5 bases). CDR1 and CDR2 (germline): DFQATT, SNEGSKA (reference sequence). Trimming removed 7 bases at V and 5 bases at J, with 9 bases between. The CDR3 has 11 residues. The chain's CDR3 is CSGLTHNEQFF. CDR3 DNA: TGCAGTGGACTAACCCACAATGAGCAGTTCTTC.

The V call is TRBV5-4, the J call TRBJ2-2; maybe TRBD2 (5 bases). CDR3 length equals 15 residues. CDR1 and CDR2 from the germline V gene are SGHNT and YYREEE (reference sequence). V dropped 4 bases and J dropped 6 bases, with 16 bases sitting between them. The CDR3 nucleotides are TGTGCCAGCAGCACTTTCCGGGAATTGGCCGGGGAGCTGTTTTTT. Amino acids: CASSTFRELAGELFF.